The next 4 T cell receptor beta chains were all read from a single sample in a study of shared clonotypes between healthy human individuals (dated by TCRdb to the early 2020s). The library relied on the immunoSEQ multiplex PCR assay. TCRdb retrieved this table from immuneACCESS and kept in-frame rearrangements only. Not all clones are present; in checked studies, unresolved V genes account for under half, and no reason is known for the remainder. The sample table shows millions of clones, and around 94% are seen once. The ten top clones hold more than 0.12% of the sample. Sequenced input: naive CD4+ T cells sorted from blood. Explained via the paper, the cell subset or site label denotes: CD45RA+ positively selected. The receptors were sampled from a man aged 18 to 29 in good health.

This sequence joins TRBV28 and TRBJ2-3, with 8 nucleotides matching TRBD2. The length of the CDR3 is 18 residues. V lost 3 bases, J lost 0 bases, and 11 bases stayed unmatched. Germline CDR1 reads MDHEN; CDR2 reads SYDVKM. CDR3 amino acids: CASSFGSGVIDSTDTQYF. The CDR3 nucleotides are TGTGCCAGCAGTTTCGGTAGCGGGGTGATTGATAGCACAGATACGCAGTATTTT.

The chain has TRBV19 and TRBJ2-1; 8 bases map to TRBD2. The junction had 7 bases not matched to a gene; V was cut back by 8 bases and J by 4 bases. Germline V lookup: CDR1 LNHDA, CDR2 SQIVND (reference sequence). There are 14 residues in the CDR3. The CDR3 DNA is TGTGCCAGTTCCCGTGCGGGAGGATACAATGAGCAGTTCTTC. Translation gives CASSRAGGYNEQFF.

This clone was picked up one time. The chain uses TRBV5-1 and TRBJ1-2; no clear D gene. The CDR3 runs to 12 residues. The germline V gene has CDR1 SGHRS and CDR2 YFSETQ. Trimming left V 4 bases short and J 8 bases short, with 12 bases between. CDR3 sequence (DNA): TGCGCCAGCAGCGTAGACCTCGGGGGCTACACCTTC. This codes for CASSVDLGGYTF.

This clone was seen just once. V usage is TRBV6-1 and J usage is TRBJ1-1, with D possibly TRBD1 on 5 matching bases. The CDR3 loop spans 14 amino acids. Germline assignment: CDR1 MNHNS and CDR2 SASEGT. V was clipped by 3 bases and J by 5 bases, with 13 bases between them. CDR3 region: CASSDGGVRTEAFF. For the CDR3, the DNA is TGTGCCAGCAGTGACGGGGGAGTCAGGACTGAAGCTTTCTTT.